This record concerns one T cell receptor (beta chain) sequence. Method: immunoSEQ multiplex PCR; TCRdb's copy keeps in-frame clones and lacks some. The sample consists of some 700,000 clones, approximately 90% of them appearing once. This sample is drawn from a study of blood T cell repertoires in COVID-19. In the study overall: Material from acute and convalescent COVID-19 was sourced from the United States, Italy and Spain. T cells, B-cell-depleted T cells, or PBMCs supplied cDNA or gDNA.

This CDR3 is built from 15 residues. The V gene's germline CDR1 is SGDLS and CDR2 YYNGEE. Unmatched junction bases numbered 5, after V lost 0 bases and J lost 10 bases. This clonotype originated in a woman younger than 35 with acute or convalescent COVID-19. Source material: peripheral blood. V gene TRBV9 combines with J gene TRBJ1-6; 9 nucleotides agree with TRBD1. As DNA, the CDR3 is TGTGCCAGCAGCGTAGGAGGACAGGGGTCGTCACCCCTCCACTTT. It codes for CASSVGGQGSSPLHF. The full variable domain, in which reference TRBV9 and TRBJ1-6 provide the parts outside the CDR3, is DSGVTQTPKHLITATGQRVTLRCSPRSGDLSVYWYQQSLDQGLQFLIQYYNGEERAKGNILERFSAQQFPDLHSELNLSSLELGDSALYFCASSVGGQGSSPLHFGNGTRLTVT.